This T cell receptor (beta chain) appears in the sequencing data of a study of cytomegalovirus exposure and HLA in healthy donors (dated by TCRdb to 2016 to 2017). Background for the entire study: An earlier analysis of fewer than 750 of the donors reported approximately 300 Gb of sequence data and about 120 million unique TCR beta sequences obtained from approximately 180 million T cells. Several DR-DQ haplotypes were treated as single units for association and clustering because of strong linkage in the cohort. The study aimed to test whether signatures of past pathogen exposure could be identified by cataloging public T cell receptors. Alongside the repertoire data, information on donor age, sex, ethnicity and CMV serostatus was compiled. The number of donors typed differed by locus, with 629-630 for A, B, C, DRB1 and DQB1, around 500 for DQA1, 600 to 610 for DPA1, and some 440 for DPB1. A later genetic analysis took genome-wide SNP genotypes for about three fifths of the roughly 700 donors and used that subset as a discovery cohort. In a later analysis, previously published TCR beta repertoires from several hundred donors were re-analyzed and high-resolution HLA genotyping was added so that TCR occurrence patterns could be studied. A separate validation cohort of 90 to 150 different subjects was used in addition to the approximately 670-subject first cohort. HLA typing covered class I and class II loci at four-digit resolution. All discovery cohort repertoires had been generated using a single sequencing platform. The later analysis used no new phenotypic data to find candidate immune exposures, relying instead on TCR beta sequences and their occurrence across donors. An earlier analysis of several hundred of the donors applied high-throughput TCR beta sequencing to assess whether each TCR beta V gene segment acted as functional or pseudogenic. Roughly 320 gigabases of sequencing data and roughly 80 million unique TCR sequences made up an early release that covered approximately 700 HLA-typed donors. Across around 400 genotyped donors of the cohort, an average of roughly 250,000 unique TCR beta nucleotide sequences per donor were sequenced, and approximately 19% of those sequences were non-productive. The study profiled the T cell repertoires of approximately 700 subjects by immunosequencing and related them to cytomegalovirus serostatus. Among the roughly 430 genotyped donors, more than 70% belonged to the genetic ancestry cluster associated with self-reported Caucasian donors. To predict cytomegalovirus infection status, the study brought together high-throughput TCR immunosequencing, statistical association of individual TCRs with disease status, and machine learning.

The receptor library was made with the immunoSEQ multiplex PCR assay. For the multiplex PCR, a mixture combining 60 forward primers for TCR Vbeta segments and 13 reverse primers for TCR Jbeta segments was used. A multiplex PCR assay on genomic DNA amplified the CDR3 region of rearranged TCR beta genes. Amplified TCR beta libraries were sequenced as 87-base-pair reads on the Illumina HiSeq System. The paper's data handling went like this. Across the roughly 640 repertoires, a later analysis counted 75 million to 90 million unique TCR beta chains, around 11 million of which were shared by at least two donors. A nearest-neighbor algorithm error-corrected the raw reads and collapsed the reads into unique sequences, merging closely related sequences to remove PCR and sequencing errors. V, D and J gene segments were assigned by aligning CDR3 sequences to IMGT reference sequences. For a sequence to be retained, a match of at least six nucleotides to both a V gene segment and a J gene segment was required. Rearrangements were classified as productive when the CDR3 lacked stop codons and remained in frame with V and J, and all other rearrangements were classified as non-productive. Following IMGT convention, CDR3 was defined as the stretch from the second conserved V-encoded cysteine to the conserved J-encoded phenylalanine. The earlier analysis of about 620 of the donors excluded sequences that lacked an unambiguous match to a single V gene segment. In an earlier analysis of approximately 500 of the donors, a V segment was called functional when productive rearrangements were above 56.7%, and segregating when the standard deviation between donors exceeded 5%. A statistical classification framework was built to diagnose cytomegalovirus status from the catalog of TCR beta chain sequences. In a later analysis, TCR nucleotide sequences were compared against IMGT/GENE-DB human TR gene sequences so that V and J genes could be assigned. In a later analysis, CDR3 sequences and most-parsimonious VDJ recombination scenarios were assigned using the TCRdist pipeline. In a later analysis, every TCR beta chain was defined by the combination of its CDR3 amino acid sequence and its V-gene family, and reads without a unique V-gene family were dropped. As a way to deal with suspected cross-contamination and a sequencing artifact, a later analysis dropped hundreds of nucleotide sequences that were highly shared and had low generation probability. A later analysis calculated a clonal expansion index for each public chain from normalized within-repertoire ranks of inferred template counts. A later analysis computed generation probabilities with a VDJ recombination model fitted to out-of-frame rearrangements, and checked the results against IGoR. Hypergeometric tests were used in a later analysis to score TCR-TCR, TCR-HLA and TCR-CMV co-occurrence, with a repertoire-size bias correction applied to the TCR pairs. False discovery rates were estimated in a later analysis by permuting HLA or CMV assignments 20 times. A later analysis grouped co-occurring TCRs with DBSCAN, adding TCRdist sequence similarity when clustering within HLA-allele-positive subsets. Co-occurrence clustering excluded repertoires with fewer than 30,000 or more than 120,000 public chains, plus five with anomalous nucleotide sharing. As stored in TCRdb, this immuneACCESS dataset retains in-frame rearrangements with V and J assigned. A fraction of the clones does not appear; measured against another copy, unresolved V genes explain less than half of the discrepancy, and the remainder lacks a known reason. V, J and clone size are those of that table, while D and trimming were read from the DNA. This specimen's table enumerates about 170,000 clones. Of the sample, roughly 1.3% is held by the ten largest clones.

The junction shows trimming of 2 bases on V and 11 bases on J, plus 18 bases between the germline ends. In the germline V gene, CDR1 corresponds to MNHNS and CDR2 to SASEGT. From cysteine to phenylalanine, the CDR3 is 15 amino acids long. Kept here is only the CDR3 DNA, which spans 45 bases and is read in frame from base 1. The cohort was made up of around 720 healthy bone marrow donors. At the time of sampling, all cohort members were nominally healthy, though unrecorded immune exposures were likely present. The donor tested CMV seronegative and was one of the 352 seronegative cohort members. A peripheral blood sample was collected from each donor, and TCR beta sequencing was performed on peripheral blood mononuclear cells. The Qiagen DNeasy Blood Extraction Kit was used to extract genomic DNA from the blood cell samples. Study-level results and caveats: Some IMGT-functional V segments, including TRBV6-2 and TRBV6-3, could not be told apart with the 87-base-pair reads, so those segments were excluded. An association between a missense DCLRE1C variant and V-gene and J-gene trimming of TCR beta chains was found in a later genetic analysis and replicated in an independent cohort. In an earlier analysis of more than 500 of the donors, most TCR beta V segments appeared in productive rearrangements about 87% or about 30% of the time, broadly matching IMGT annotations. It was suggested by the authors that the approach could potentially be generalized to other disease states and immunological phenotypes. Correlated functional status among segregating V segments might reflect linkage disequilibrium, but an unknown experimental factor could not be ruled out. While some public TCRs were present in many individuals, most TCR sequences turned up only very rarely across donors. Only TCR beta chains were sequenced in this cohort, and the absence of alpha or paired-chain data limited detectable features. Immune exposure information for the cohort was limited to CMV serostatus. The sequencing pipeline was judged likely to have produced a cluster of highly shared sequence variants as a technical artifact. In a later analysis, the rate of TCR association differed among HLA loci, with DRB1 alleles having the most associated TCRs and HLA-C alleles having the fewest. When HLA alleles, especially DR and DQ, strongly co-occurred, attributing TCR associations to individual alleles was difficult. Several of the top co-occurrence clusters appeared to be linked to parvovirus B19, influenza, CMV and Epstein-Barr virus, according to a later analysis. A total of 150 or so TCR beta chains were listed by the study as associated with cytomegalovirus. In a later analysis, HLA-associated TCR beta chains showed more clonal expansion and lower generation probabilities than non-associated chains that were equally common. A later analysis associated 16,951 TCR beta sequences with specific HLA alleles at a false discovery rate of 0.05. A later genetic analysis reported fewer N-insertions in productive TCRs among donors in an Asian-associated ancestry cluster than the roughly 670-donor mean. Because HLA typing was unavailable for some donors at each locus, only the typed subset was used in association tests. According to a later analysis, most CMV-associated TCR beta chains appeared to be HLA-restricted, and the HLA associations seemed to be driven largely by CMV exposure. A further reported finding was that TCR beta sequences accurately predicted the HLA-A and HLA-B alleles for most subjects in the first cohort. Presence/absence analyses assumed roughly uniform sequencing depth across donors, an assumption that may not hold. The earlier analysis of approximately 590 of the donors excluded around 17 rarely observed V segments, including chromosome 9 orphons, because counts were too low. The classifier was reported to diagnose cytomegalovirus status with high specificity and sensitivity in both the original and validation cohorts. In vitro tests confirmed that a few of the cytomegalovirus-associated TCR beta chains recognize cytomegalovirus antigens.

A note on this clone: Its antigen remains undetermined.

The source material was PBMCs. Recombination connected TRBV6-1 to TRBJ1-4, and perhaps TRBD1 as D gene, on 5 matching bases. This TCR derives from a woman in her sixties or seventies in good health and CMV-seronegative. The nucleotide sequence is TGTGCCAGCAGTGAATCAGTGCAGGGTGATAAGAAACTGTTTTTT. It codes for CASSESVQGDKKLFF.